A selection of T cell receptor beta chains follows, all from one sample in a study of cytomegalovirus exposure and HLA in healthy donors. TCRdb's copy holds only in-frame clones and misses some; the assay was immunoSEQ multiplex PCR. The top ten clones hold 1.4% to 1.5% of a sample with fewer than 250,000 clones, about 82% of them seen once. Source material: PBMCs. The receptors shown here come from a woman under 30 in good health and CMV-seronegative. CDR3s include the opening cysteine and the closing phenylalanine or tryptophan. D genes are given only for firm matches. Clone sizes are given selectively: once, few, many, or a class where the clone is expanded.

j_gene | abundance | d_gene | v_gene | CDR3nt | CDR3aa
TRBJ2-7 | . | . | TRBV5-1 | TGCGCCAGCAGCTTCCTTGGGGCCGAGCAGTACTTC | CASSFLGAEQYF
TRBJ2-2 | . | TRBD2 | TRBV14 | TGTGCCAGCAGCCAGCGGGGACTAGCGGAACCCGCGGGGGAGCTGTTTTTT | CASSQRGLAEPAGELFF
TRBJ1-5 | . | TRBD1 | TRBV19 | TGTGCCAGTAGTAAAGACAGGGGTCAGCCCCAGCATTTT | CASSKDRGQPQHF
TRBJ2-1 | once | TRBD1 | TRBV6-6 | TGTGCCAGCAGTTACTATCCGGGACAGGGCAACAATGAGCAGTTCTTC | CASSYYPGQGNNEQFF
TRBJ2-7 | . | TRBD2 | TRBV10-2 | TGCGCCAGCAGTGACATCGGAGGGTTTGAGCGGGAGGAGTACTTC | CASSDIGGFEREEYF
TRBJ2-2 | few | TRBD2 | TRBV5-1 | TGCGCCAGCAGAACTAGCGGCGACGGGGAGCTGTTTTTT | CASRTSGDGELFF
TRBJ1-1 | . | . | TRBV4-1 | TGCGCCAGCAGCACGAGCCGGACAGTGAACACTGAAGCTTTCTTT | CASSTSRTVNTEAFF
TRBJ2-7 | . | TRBD1 | TRBV11-2 | TGTGCCAGCAGTTGGGACAGGGGGAGCTCCTACGAGCAGTACTTC | CASSWDRGSSYEQYF
TRBJ2-7 | . | TRBD1 | TRBV2 | TGTGCCAGCAGTTCAGGGGGCTACGAGCAGTACTTC | CASSSGGYEQYF
TRBJ2-3 | . | TRBD2 | TRBV30 | TGTGCCTGGAGTTTAGGGACTAGCGGGGTAGATACGCAGTATTTT | CAWSLGTSGVDTQYF
TRBJ1-4 | . | TRBD1 | TRBV15 | TGTGCCACCAGCAGGGCCGGGACAGGGGGTGAAAAACTGTTTTTT | CATSRAGTGGEKLFF
TRBJ2-1 | . | TRBD2 | TRBV5-1 | TGCGCCAGCAGCTTGAGCGGGAGGGATCGCAATGAGCAGTTCTTC | CASSLSGRDRNEQFF
TRBJ1-1 | . | TRBD1 | TRBV6-6 | TGTGCCAGCAGTTACTCGGACAGGTTCGGAGGGGGAGATGTCCCTTTT | CASSYSDRFGGGDVPF
TRBJ1-1 | . | TRBD1 | TRBV18 | TGTGCCAGCTCACCACCGGGACAGCAAGCTTTCTTT | CASSPPGQQAFF
TRBJ2-7 | . | TRBD1 | TRBV7-8 | TGTGCCAGCAGCTCGACAGGGACCTACGAGCAGTACTTC | CASSSTGTYEQYF
TRBJ2-1 | . | . | TRBV14 | TGTGCCATCTTAAACGGGGGCCGGGAGGAACAACGGGGCGATGAGCAGTTCTTC | CAILNGGREEQRGDEQFF